Shown below are 13 T cell receptor beta chains from a single sample sequenced in a study of blood T cell repertoires in COVID-19. Profiled with immunoSEQ multiplex PCR; TCRdb holds only in-frame clones, not every one. The table records over 200,000 clones, about 87% of them present only once. The sample taken for sequencing was peripheral blood. These receptor sequences come from a woman between 50 and 59 years old with acute or convalescent COVID-19.

J is TRBJ1-1 and V is TRBV29-1, with TRBD1 identical over 11 bases. The junction had 4 bases not matched to a gene; V was cut back by 6 bases and J by 4 bases. Germline loops: CDR1 SQVTM, CDR2 ANQGSEA. The CDR3 is 13 amino acids. The chain's CDR3 is CSVGQGAGTEAFF. Here the CDR3 DNA reads TGCAGCGTCGGACAGGGGGCGGGCACTGAAGCTTTCTTT.

This clone was observed a few times. The rearrangement uses TRBV6-6 and TRBJ1-5; perhaps TRBD1 as D (5 bases). With 7 bases removed from V and 4 bases from J, the gap between germline ends came to 14 bases. Germline CDR1 is MNHNY and CDR2 is SVGAGI (reference sequence). The length of the CDR3 is 14 residues. CDR3 in amino acids: CASIQGVLNQPQHF. Here the CDR3 DNA reads TGTGCCAGCATCCAAGGGGTTCTGAATCAGCCCCAGCATTTT.

This clone was counted a few times. The rearrangement joins TRBV2 to TRBJ2-1, with 10 positions matching TRBD2. This CDR3 region has 14 residues. Germline V lookup: CDR1 SNHLY, CDR2 FYNNEI. With V trimmed by 2 bases and J by 7 bases, 2 bases remained unmatched. The CDR3 bases are TGTGCCAGCAGTGAACTAGCGGGAGAAAATGAGCAGTTCTTC. Its translation: CASSELAGENEQFF.

The chain links TRBV9 to TRBJ2-1; 10 bases map to TRBD2. Germline V CDR1 and CDR2: SGDLS, YYNGEE. CDR3 length: 16 amino acids. V was clipped by 4 bases and J by 4 bases; unmatched bases: 8. CDR3 in amino acids: CASSPLGLATYNEQFF. The CDR3 DNA reads TGTGCCAGCAGCCCCTTGGGACTAGCGACTTACAATGAGCAGTTCTTC.

V gene TRBV4-2 combines with J gene TRBJ2-7; 8 nucleotides align to TRBD1. Germline V gene sequence: CDR1 LGHNA, CDR2 YNFKEQ. The V and J ends lost 5 bases and 0 bases, in that order; junction bases with no gene match: 12. This CDR3 is 17 amino acids long. In DNA form, the CDR3 reads TGTGCCAGCAGCGGCCAGCAGGCCGGGACAGGCTCCTACGAGCAGTACTTC. Translation gives CASSGQQAGTGSYEQYF.

The chain has TRBV27 and TRBJ2-7, with D possibly being TRBD2 (6 bases). V was cut by 2 bases and J by 0 bases, with 17 bases left in between. The CDR3 has 17 amino acids. Germline CDR1 is MNHEY and CDR2 is SMNVEV (reference sequence). The CDR3 bases are TGTGCCAGCAGTTTAAACCTGGGCCTAGCGAACTCCTACGAGCAGTACTTC. This translates into CASSLNLGLANSYEQYF.

The rearrangement links TRBV5-4 to TRBJ2-7; unclear D gene. CDR1 SGHNT and CDR2 YYREEE come from the germline V gene (reference sequence). This CDR3 is 13 amino acids long. Trimming removed 3 bases from V and 2 bases from J, with 9 bases in between. The CDR3 loop reads CASSYSKTYEQYF. The CDR3 DNA reads as TGTGCCAGCAGCTACAGTAAGACCTACGAGCAGTACTTC.

This chain connects TRBV5-1 to TRBJ2-3; 9 bases fit TRBD2. This CDR3 contains 15 residues. With V trimmed by 1 base and J by 3 bases, 3 bases remained unmatched. Germline lookup yields CDR1 SGHRS and CDR2 YFSETQ. CDR3: CASSLPSGKTDTQYF. The CDR3 DNA follows: TGCGCCAGCAGCTTGCCTAGCGGGAAAACAGATACGCAGTATTTT.

The V and J genes are TRBV7-2 and TRBJ1-1, with no clear D. V lost 2 bases, J lost 10 bases, and 11 bases lay in between. CDR1 is SGHTA, CDR2 FQGNSA, per germline. The CDR3 sequence is 12 residues long. In DNA form, the CDR3 reads TGTGCCAGCAGCTTAATAGGCTCGGGAGCTTTCTTT. Amino acid sequence: CASSLIGSGAFF.

The chain joins TRBV27 to TRBJ2-7; no definite D call. This CDR3 spans 16 amino acids. The germline CDR1 and CDR2 sequences are MNHEY and SMNVEV (reference sequence). Trimming cost V 0 bases and J 0 bases, with 12 bases left between them. This CDR3 reads CASSLSERVRSYEQYF. The CDR3 DNA sequence: TGTGCCAGCAGTTTATCGGAACGGGTCCGCTCCTACGAGCAGTACTTC.

This sequence joins TRBV28 and TRBJ1-5; D remains ambiguous. The CDR3 contains 13 residues. Trimming stripped 7 bases from V and 5 bases from J, with 12 bases between. CDR1 and CDR2 from the germline V gene are MDHEN and SYDVKM. CDR3 nucleotide sequence: TGTGCCAGCACGCGGGAGGGTTATCAGCCCCAGCATTTT. It encodes CASTREGYQPQHF.

The sample holds one count of this clone. The chain has TRBV7-3 and TRBJ2-1; 14 nucleotides match TRBD2. V shed 1 base, J shed 0 bases, and the junction held 11 bases outside the gene matches. Germline loops: CDR1 SGHTA, CDR2 FQGTGA. This CDR3 region has 21 residues. The CDR3 region is CASSLMPGTSGRQSSYNEQFF. DNA for the CDR3: TGTGCCAGCAGCTTAATGCCCGGGACTAGCGGGAGACAGAGCTCCTACAATGAGCAGTTCTTC.

The chain links TRBV7-8 to TRBJ2-3; 9 bases map to TRBD2. The germline gives CDR1 SGHVS, CDR2 FQNEAQ. The CDR3 loop spans 17 amino acids. Losses at the gene ends were 7 bases for V and 3 bases for J; bases not matched to a gene: 14. The CDR3 sequence: CASNLGGRAPGTDTQYF. In nucleotides, the CDR3 is TGTGCCAGCAATCTTGGCGGGAGGGCCCCCGGTACAGATACGCAGTATTTT.